This passage covers 17 T cell receptor beta chains from one sample sequenced in a study of response to subunit inactivated influenza vaccine. In TCRdb, the RT-PCR reads were re-called with MiXCR into one record per CDR3 protein. The sample lists about 520,000 distinct CDR3 sequences, over 25% occurring once. The sequencing used CD4+ T cells sorted from PBMCs, collected 4 to 6 days after vaccination. These receptors were collected from a man aged 45-65 years who received an inactivated influenza vaccine.

The genes are TRBV29-1 and TRBJ2-1; D remains unclear. The CDR3 length is 15 residues. The germline V gene encodes CDR1 SQVTM and CDR2 ANQGSEA. The V end was cut by 5 bases, the J end by 5 bases, with 19 bases between. The CDR3 sequence: CSVSLRTANDNEQFF. The CDR3 region has the DNA TGCAGCGTTTCTCTCAGAACCGCGAACGACAATGAGCAGTTCTTC.

The V and J genes are TRBV11-3 and TRBJ2-1; 10 nucleotides agree with TRBD2. This CDR3 has 15 amino acids. V shed 5 bases, J shed 9 bases, and the junction held 10 bases outside the gene matches. Germline CDR1 and CDR2: SGHNT and YENEEA. The CDR3 DNA is TGTGCCAGCAGCCTATATCTAGCGGGGGCCCCTGAGCAGTTCTTC. Amino acid sequence: CASSLYLAGAPEQFF.

The chain couples TRBV24-1 to TRBJ2-5; weak D call: TRBD1 (5 bases). With 9 bases removed from V and 3 bases from J, the gap between germline ends came to 10 bases. The V gene's germline CDR1 is KGHDR and CDR2 SFDVKD. CDR3 size: 12 residues. DNA for the CDR3: TGTGCCACCGGTACCAGGGAAGAGACCCAGTACTTC. Translated, it gives CATGTREETQYF.

The chain joins TRBV5-1 to TRBJ2-1; the match to TRBD2 covers 7 bases. J was trimmed by 2 bases and V by 3 bases; bases with no gene match: 5. The CDR3 is 15 residues long. Germline V lookup: CDR1 SGHRS, CDR2 YFSETQ. Here the CDR3 DNA reads TGCGCCAGCAGCTCTACTAGCGAACCCTACAATGAGCAGTTCTTC. Protein product: CASSSTSEPYNEQFF. Filled out from reference TRBV5-1 and TRBJ2-1, the complete variable domain reads KAGVTQTPRYLIKTRGQQVTLSCSPISGHRSVSWYQQTPGQGLQFLFEYFSETQRNKGNFPGRFSGRQFSNSRSEMNVSTLELGDSALYLCASSSTSEPYNEQFFGPGTRLTVL.

The chain employs TRBV27 and TRBJ1-3; possibly TRBD1 for D (5 bases). This CDR3 contains 14 residues. Per germline, CDR1 MNHEY and CDR2 SMNVEV (reference sequence). Trimming shortened V by 5 bases and J by 2 bases, and 10 bases separated the two germline ends. This chain's CDR3 is CASSVTGAGNTIYF. CDR3 coding DNA: TGTGCCAGCAGTGTCACGGGGGCTGGAAACACCATATATTTT.

There are many counts of this clonotype. The chain is built from TRBV12-3 or TRBV12-4 and TRBJ2-7; no reliable D call. V was trimmed by 2 bases and J by 6 bases, leaving 5 bases between them. This CDR3 spans 11 amino acids. DNA of the CDR3: TGTGCCAGCAGTTTACGCGGCGAGCAGTACTTC. It specifies CASSLRGEQYF.

The chain has TRBV30 and TRBJ1-2, with D maybe TRBD1 (6 bases). Germline V gives CDR1 GTSNPN, CDR2 SVGIG (reference sequence). Trimming removed 4 bases at V and 0 bases at J, with 6 bases between. The CDR3 loop spans 12 amino acids. Here the CDR3 DNA reads TGTGCCTGGACAGGGGCTAACTATGGCTACACCTTC. Protein: CAWTGANYGYTF.

The table lists this clonotype with a few counts. The gene calls are TRBV29-1 and TRBJ1-2, with a weak D call TRBD1 (6 bases). Trimming removed 5 bases at V and 0 bases at J, with 13 bases between. The CDR3 is made up of 14 amino acids. From germline, CDR1 is SQVTM and CDR2 ANQGSEA. The DNA for the CDR3 is TGCAGCGTTTTACGACAGGCTCCTAACTATGGCTACACCTTC. It codes for CSVLRQAPNYGYTF.

This clonotype occurred a few times. The rearrangement links TRBV7-9 to TRBJ2-1; 8 nucleotides agree with TRBD1. CDR1 and CDR2 (germline): SEHNR, FQNEAQ (reference sequence). The ends lost 5 bases at V and 5 bases at J; junction bases unmatched: 8. CDR3 length equals 15 residues. Here the CDR3 reads CASSLSGTGHNEQFF. DNA of the CDR3: TGTGCCAGCAGCCTTTCCGGGACAGGCCACAATGAGCAGTTCTTC.

This clonotype was observed a few times. This chain connects TRBV29-1 to TRBJ1-6; 9 bases map to TRBD1. The J segment lost 6 bases and the V segment lost 5 bases, leaving 5 bases of the junction unmatched. The CDR3 has 14 amino acids. From germline, CDR1 is SQVTM and CDR2 ANQGSEA. The CDR3 here is CSVRDRERNSPLHF. The CDR3 coding sequence is TGCAGCGTTCGGGACAGGGAGCGTAATTCACCCCTCCACTTT. The whole variable domain, filled in from reference TRBV29-1 and TRBJ1-6, reads SAVISQKPSRDICQRGTSLTIQCQVDSQVTMMFWYRQQPGQSLTLIATANQGSEATYESGFVIDKFPISRPNLTFSTLTVSNMSPEDSSIYLCSVRDRERNSPLHFGNGTRLTVT.

This clonotype showed up just a few times. The chain joins TRBV18 to TRBJ2-3; unclear D gene. Germline V gives CDR1 KGHSH, CDR2 LQKENI. V lost 0 bases, J lost 2 bases, and 6 bases lay in between. The CDR3 has 14 residues. The CDR3, as DNA: TGTGCCAGCTCACCACCGGCAAACACAGATACGCAGTATTTT. Translated, it gives CASSPPANTDTQYF.

In its sample, this clonotype was seen a few times. V gene TRBV5-1 combines with J gene TRBJ2-4; 8 nucleotides match TRBD1. This CDR3 has 17 residues. Germline assignment: CDR1 SGHRS and CDR2 YFSETQ. Germline trimming cut 4 bases from V and 6 bases from J; bases unmatched to any gene: 15. Here the CDR3 DNA reads TGCGCCAGCAGCCTCGACAGGGGCCGAACAGCGGGAAACATTCAGTACTTC. Translation gives CASSLDRGRTAGNIQYF.

The J gene is TRBJ2-4, the V gene TRBV7-7; TRBD2 might be the D (6 bases). The CDR3 loop spans 19 amino acids. Germline V gene lookup returns CDR1 SSHAT and CDR2 FNYEAQ (reference sequence). V lost 1 base and J lost 7, with 26 bases in between. CDR3 region: CASSLEGRTETTGDNIQYF. CDR3 sequence (DNA): TGTGCCAGCAGCTTAGAAGGACGGACGGAGACAACGGGGGATAACATTCAGTACTTC.

This chain links TRBV12-3 or TRBV12-4 with TRBJ2-7, with 9 bases lining up with TRBD2. After removal of 6 bases from V and 1 base from J, the junction contained 10 bases not matched to a gene. CDR3 length equals 16 residues. The CDR3 is CASRRRGGLSSYEQYF. Written as DNA, the CDR3 is TGTGCCAGCAGGAGGCGGGGGGGACTCTCATCCTACGAGCAGTACTTC.

V gene TRBV5-1 combines with J gene TRBJ2-1, with D perhaps TRBD1 or TRBD2 (5 bases each). CDR1 and CDR2 from the germline V gene are SGHRS and YFSETQ. Trimming left V 3 bases short and J 0 bases short, with 16 bases between. This CDR3 contains 17 residues. The CDR3: CASSSNRGGSSYNEQFF. The DNA of the CDR3 is TGCGCCAGCAGCTCAAACCGGGGCGGCAGCTCCTACAATGAGCAGTTCTTC.

The V gene is TRBV20-1, the J gene TRBJ2-5; TRBD2 matches at 16 bases. The length of the CDR3 is 17 residues. Germline V CDR1 and CDR2: DFQATT, SNEGSKA (reference sequence). After removal of 0 bases from V and 3 bases from J, the junction contained 4 bases not matched to a gene. Here the CDR3 reads CSARDLGTSGGEETQYF. Here the CDR3 DNA reads TGCAGTGCTAGAGATCTAGGGACTAGCGGGGGGGAAGAGACCCAGTACTTC.

The chain has TRBV5-6 and TRBJ2-1, with 8 positions matching TRBD1. The germline V gene has CDR1 SGHDT and CDR2 YYEEEE. The CDR3 runs to 14 residues. V shed 0 bases, J shed 7 bases, and the junction held 3 bases outside the gene matches. CDR3 sequence reads: CASSLVQGGNEQFF. The CDR3 nucleotides are TGTGCCAGCAGCTTGGTACAGGGGGGAAATGAGCAGTTCTTC. The whole variable domain, remainder taken from reference TRBV5-6 and TRBJ2-1, is DAGVTQSPTHLIKTRGQQVTLRCSPKSGHDTVSWYQQALGQGPQFIFQYYEEEERQRGNFPDRFSGHQFPNYSSELNVNALLLGDSALYLCASSLVQGGNEQFFGPGTRLTVL.